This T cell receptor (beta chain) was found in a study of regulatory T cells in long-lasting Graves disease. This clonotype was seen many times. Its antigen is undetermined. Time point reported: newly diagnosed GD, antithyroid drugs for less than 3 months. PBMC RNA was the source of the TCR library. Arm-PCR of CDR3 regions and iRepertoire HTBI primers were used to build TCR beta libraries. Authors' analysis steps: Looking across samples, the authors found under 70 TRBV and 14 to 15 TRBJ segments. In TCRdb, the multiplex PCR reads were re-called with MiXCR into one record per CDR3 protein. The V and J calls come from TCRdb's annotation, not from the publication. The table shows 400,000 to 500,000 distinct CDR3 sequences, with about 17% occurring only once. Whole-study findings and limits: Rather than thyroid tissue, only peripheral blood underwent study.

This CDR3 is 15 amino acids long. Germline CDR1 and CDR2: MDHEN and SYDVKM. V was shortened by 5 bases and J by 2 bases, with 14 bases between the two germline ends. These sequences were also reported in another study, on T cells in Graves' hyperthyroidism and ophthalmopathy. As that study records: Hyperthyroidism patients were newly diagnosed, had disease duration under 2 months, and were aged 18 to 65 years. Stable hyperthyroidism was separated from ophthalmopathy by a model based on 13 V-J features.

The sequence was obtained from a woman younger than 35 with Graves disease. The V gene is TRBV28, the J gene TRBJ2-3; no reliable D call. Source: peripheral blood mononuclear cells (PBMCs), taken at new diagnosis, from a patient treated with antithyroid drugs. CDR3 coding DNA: TGTGCCAGCAGTGGTAGTGGGCGGAACACAGATACGCAGTATTTT. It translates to CASSGSGRNTDTQYF. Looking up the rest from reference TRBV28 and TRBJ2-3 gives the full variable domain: DVKVTQSSRYLVKRTGEKVFLECVQDMDHENMFWYRQDPGLGLRLIYFSYDVKMKEKGDIPEGYSVSREKKERFSLILESASTNQTSMYLCASSGSGRNTDTQYFGPGTRLTVL.